The clone carrying this TCR beta chain has a count of ten or more. Its target is not known. The TCR beta CDR3 regions underwent amplification from RNA transcripts. Second-round multiplex PCR followed a first-round RT-PCR using HTBI primers. Using its own MiXCR run on the multiplex PCR reads, TCRdb lists one record per CDR3 protein. The table includes 400,000 or so distinct CDR3 sequences, roughly 17% detected once. By definition, stable hyperthyroidism involved no ophthalmopathy within 18 months of follow-up. None of the included patients had other autoimmune diseases, uncontrolled infections, pregnancy or lactation, as these led to exclusion. These data originate in a study of Graves' ophthalmopathy and Graves' hyperthyroidism. Regarding the study as a whole: The model's ophthalmopathy progression predictions had roughly 71% sensitivity and 72.22% specificity. Most thyroid-expanded clonotypes exceeding 0.001 frequency were also found in blood.

The receptor's source is an adult woman with stable Graves' hyperthyroidism. Sequencing used peripheral blood.

CDR3 DNA sequence: TGTGCCATCAGTGAGTCGCCGAGTTCGAGACAGCGGCGGGAAGGCTACACCTTC. Translating it yields CAISESPSSRQRREGYTF. This chain links TRBV10-3 with TRBJ1-2, with a possible D match to TRBD1 (5 bases). V was trimmed by 0 bases and J by 8 bases, leaving 25 bases between them. Germline CDR1 is ENHRY and CDR2 is SYGVKD. This CDR3 comprises 18 residues.